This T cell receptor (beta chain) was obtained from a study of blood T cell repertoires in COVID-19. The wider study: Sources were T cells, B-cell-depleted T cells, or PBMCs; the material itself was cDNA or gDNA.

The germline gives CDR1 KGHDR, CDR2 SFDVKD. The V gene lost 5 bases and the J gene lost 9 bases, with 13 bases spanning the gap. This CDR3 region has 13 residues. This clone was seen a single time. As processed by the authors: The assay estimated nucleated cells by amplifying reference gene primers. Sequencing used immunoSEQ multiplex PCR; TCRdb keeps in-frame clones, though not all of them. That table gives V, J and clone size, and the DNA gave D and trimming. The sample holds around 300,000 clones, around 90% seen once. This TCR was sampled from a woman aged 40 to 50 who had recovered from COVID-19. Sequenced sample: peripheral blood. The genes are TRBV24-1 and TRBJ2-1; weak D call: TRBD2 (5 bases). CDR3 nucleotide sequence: TGTGCCACCAGTGGTCTAGCAGGAAGTGAGCAGTTCTTC. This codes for CATSGLAGSEQFF.